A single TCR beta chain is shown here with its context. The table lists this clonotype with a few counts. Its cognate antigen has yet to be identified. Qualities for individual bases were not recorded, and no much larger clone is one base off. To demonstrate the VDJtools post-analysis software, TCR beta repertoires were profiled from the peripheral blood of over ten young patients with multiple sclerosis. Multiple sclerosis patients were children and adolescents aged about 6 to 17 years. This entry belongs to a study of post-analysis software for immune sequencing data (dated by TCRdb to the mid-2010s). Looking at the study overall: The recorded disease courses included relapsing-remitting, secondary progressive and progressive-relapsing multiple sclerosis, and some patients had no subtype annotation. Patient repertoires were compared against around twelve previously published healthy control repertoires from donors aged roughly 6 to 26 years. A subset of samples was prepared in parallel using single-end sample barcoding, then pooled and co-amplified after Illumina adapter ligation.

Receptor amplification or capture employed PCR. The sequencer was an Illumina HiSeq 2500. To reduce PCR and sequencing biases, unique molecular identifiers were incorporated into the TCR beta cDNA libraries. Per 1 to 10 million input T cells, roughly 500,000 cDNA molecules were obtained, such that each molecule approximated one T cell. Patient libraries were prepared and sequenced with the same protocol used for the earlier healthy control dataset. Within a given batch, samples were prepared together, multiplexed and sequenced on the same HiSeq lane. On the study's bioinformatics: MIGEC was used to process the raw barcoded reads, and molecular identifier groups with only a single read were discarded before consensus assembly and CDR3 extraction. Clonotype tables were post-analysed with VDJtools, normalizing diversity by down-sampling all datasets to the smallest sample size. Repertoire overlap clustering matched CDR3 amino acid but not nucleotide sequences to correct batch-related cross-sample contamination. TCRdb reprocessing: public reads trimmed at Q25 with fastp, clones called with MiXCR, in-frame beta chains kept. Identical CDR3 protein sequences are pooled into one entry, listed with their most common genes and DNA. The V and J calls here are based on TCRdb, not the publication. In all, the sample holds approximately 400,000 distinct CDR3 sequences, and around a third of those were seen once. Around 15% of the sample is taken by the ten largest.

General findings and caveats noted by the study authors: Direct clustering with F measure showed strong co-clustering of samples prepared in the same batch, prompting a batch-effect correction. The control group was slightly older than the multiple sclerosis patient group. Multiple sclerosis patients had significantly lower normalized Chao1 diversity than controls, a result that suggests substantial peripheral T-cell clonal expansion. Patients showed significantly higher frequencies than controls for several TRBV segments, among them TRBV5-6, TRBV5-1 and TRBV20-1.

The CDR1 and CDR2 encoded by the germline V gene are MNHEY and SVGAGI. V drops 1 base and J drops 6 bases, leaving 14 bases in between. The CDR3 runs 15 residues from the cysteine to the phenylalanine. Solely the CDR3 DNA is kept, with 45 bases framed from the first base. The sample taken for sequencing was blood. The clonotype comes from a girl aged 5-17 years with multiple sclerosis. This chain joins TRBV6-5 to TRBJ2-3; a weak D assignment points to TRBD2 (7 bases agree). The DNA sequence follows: TGTGCCAGCAGTTACTACGGGGGGCTCACGGATACGCAGTATTTT. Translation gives CASSYYGGLTDTQYF.